The 14 T cell receptor beta chains listed next were all sequenced from one sample in a study of T cells in localized non-small cell lung cancer. Here immunoSEQ multiplex PCR was the method, and the copy in TCRdb shows in-frame clones only, minus some. The sample holds 1,300 to 1,500 clones, 25% to 30% seen once. Sequenced here: normal lung tissue next to the tumor, sampled before any cancer treatment. These receptors came from a woman aged 18 to 55 with stage III lung adenocarcinoma.

V usage is TRBV9 and J usage is TRBJ2-2; TRBD1 matches at 10 bases. J gave up 4 bases and V 5 bases, and 2 bases lay outside the gene matches. In germline, CDR1 is SGDLS, CDR2 YYNGEE. CDR3 length equals 14 residues. For the CDR3, the DNA is TGTGCCAGCAGTCGGACAGGGGGCACCGGGGAGCTGTTTTTT. Its translation: CASSRTGGTGELFF.

This clone has a handful of counts. The V gene is TRBV10-2, the J gene TRBJ1-3; D is possibly TRBD1 (6 bases). Per germline, CDR1 WSHSY and CDR2 SAAADI. The CDR3 sequence is 14 residues long. The V end was cut by 5 bases, the J end by 3 bases, with 11 bases between. The CDR3 here is CASSQQGSGNTIYF. In DNA, the CDR3 is TGCGCCAGCAGTCAACAGGGTAGTGGAAACACCATATATTTT.

The V and J genes are TRBV9 and TRBJ2-5; 10 bases are shared with TRBD2. The CDR3 is made up of 15 amino acids. Germline V lookup: CDR1 SGDLS, CDR2 YYNGEE. V was pared by 5 bases and J by 5 bases, with 9 bases of the junction left unmatched. CDR3 DNA sequence: TGTGCCAGCAGTGGGGCTAGCGGGGGTCTCGAGACCCAGTACTTC. It translates to CASSGASGGLETQYF.

The rearrangement links TRBV15 to TRBJ1-3; no clear D. This CDR3 contains 15 residues. Germline CDR1 is LNHNV and CDR2 is YYDKDF (reference sequence). Trimming cost V 5 bases and J 4 bases, with 15 bases left between them. The DNA of the CDR3 is TGTGCCACCAGCTCACCAGGTGTTGTCGGAAACACCATATATTTT. Translation: CATSSPGVVGNTIYF.

The rearrangement links TRBV6-8 to TRBJ1-6; 9 bases align to TRBD1. CDR3 length: 14 amino acids. Germline V gene data show CDR1 as MNHGY and CDR2 as SAAAGT. Trimming took 5 bases from V and 9 from J; bases not matched to a gene: 5. CDR3 in DNA: TGTGCCAGCAGTGAGGACAGGGGAGGTTCACCCCTCCACTTT. Residues: CASSEDRGGSPLHF.

The chain carries TRBV11-3 and TRBJ2-5; TRBD2 matches at 8 bases. Germline CDR1 and CDR2: SGHNT and YENEEA. The V and J ends lost 5 bases and 2 bases, in that order; junction bases with no gene match: 7. The CDR3 has 15 amino acids. The CDR3: CASSALLAEQETQYF. DNA for the CDR3: TGTGCCAGCAGCGCACTACTAGCGGAGCAAGAGACCCAGTACTTC.

CDR3 protein: CASSPRPNYGYTF. In DNA form, the CDR3 reads TGTGCCAGCAGCCCTAGACCTAACTATGGCTACACCTTC. V usage is TRBV9 and J usage is TRBJ1-2; D is undetermined. Trimming pared 4 bases from V and 0 bases from J, leaving 7 bases between. The V gene's germline CDR1 is SGDLS and CDR2 YYNGEE. This CDR3 is 13 amino acids long.

V is TRBV11-3 and J is TRBJ2-3, with D unresolved. This CDR3 is built from 15 residues. Trimming pared 1 base from V and 2 bases from J, leaving 10 bases between. Germline CDR1 SGHNT, CDR2 YENEEA. The CDR3, as DNA: TGTGCCAGCAGCTTAGTGAGTGGAAACACAGATACGCAGTATTTT. Its translation: CASSLVSGNTDTQYF.

This clone is deemed medium-sized. The V and J genes are TRBV11-3 and TRBJ2-3; D unclear. V lost 5 bases and J 0 bases, leaving 15 bases between the germline ends. The germline V gene has CDR1 SGHNT and CDR2 YENEEA. This CDR3 has 16 amino acids. The CDR3 DNA sequence: TGTGCCAGCAGCCAACAGCCGTCTAGAAGCACAGATACGCAGTATTTT. Encoded protein: CASSQQPSRSTDTQYF.

The genes are TRBV29-1 and TRBJ2-7, with TRBD1 matching over 9 bases. This CDR3 has 12 residues. Germline assignment: CDR1 SQVTM and CDR2 ANQGSEA. The DNA of the CDR3 is TGCAGTGTCACGGGACAGGGTTACGAGCAGTACTTC. This gives the protein CSVTGQGYEQYF.

The chain has TRBV12-5 and TRBJ2-7; 11 positions match TRBD1. The CDR3 has 13 residues. Trimming removed 8 bases from V and 6 bases from J; junction bases left unmatched: 6. Germline CDR1 is LGHNT and CDR2 is FRNRAP. The CDR3 bases are TGTGCTAGTCGTCGGACAGGGGGCCGCGAGCAGTACTTC. The encoded protein is CASRRTGGREQYF.

Only a few counts were recorded for this clone. V gene TRBV19 combines with J gene TRBJ1-2; 9 positions agree with TRBD1. With 6 bases clipped from V and 4 bases from J, the junction kept 12 bases outside the gene matches. CDR1 LNHDA and CDR2 SQIVND come from the germline V gene (reference sequence). CDR3 length: 16 amino acids. For the CDR3, the DNA is TGTGCCAGTAGCTTCCCGGGACAGGGTGATATCTATGGCTACACCTTC. Residues: CASSFPGQGDIYGYTF.

In DNA form, the CDR3 reads TGCAGCGCCCAAGGACAGGGAAACACCGGGGAGCTGTTTTTT. Its protein is CSAQGQGNTGELFF. The V and J genes are TRBV29-1 and TRBJ2-2, with 8 positions matching TRBD1. This CDR3 region has 14 residues. Per the germline V gene, CDR1 is SQVTM and CDR2 is ANQGSEA. The J segment lost 2 bases and the V segment lost 7 bases, leaving 6 bases of the junction unmatched.

This clone qualifies as large. The rearrangement links TRBV18 to TRBJ2-7; D is tentatively TRBD1 or TRBD2 (5 bases each). Trimming cost V 3 bases and J 0 bases, with 9 bases left between them. The CDR3 covers 14 residues. The germline gives CDR1 KGHSH, CDR2 LQKENI. In DNA form, the CDR3 reads TGTGCCAGCTCACCCACGGGGCCCTCCTACGAGCAGTACTTC. It is translated as CASSPTGPSYEQYF. The complete variable domain, with remaining parts taken from reference TRBV18 and TRBJ2-7, reads NAGVMQNPRHLVRRRGQEARLRCSPMKGHSHVYWYRQLPEEGLKFMVYLQKENIIDESGMPKERFSAEFPKEGPSILRIQQVVRGDSAAYFCASSPTGPSYEQYFGPGTRLTVT.